What follows are 32 T cell receptor beta chains derived from one specimen sequenced in a study of blood T cell repertoires in COVID-19. Sequencing used immunoSEQ multiplex PCR; TCRdb keeps in-frame clones, though not all of them. The sample records roughly 300,000 clones, roughly 90% being singletons. The sample consisted of PBMCs or T cells enriched from blood (not recorded which). These receptors all come from a woman aged 40 to 50 with acute COVID-19.

Turning to this clone: Other nucleotide sequences from this sample produce the same CDR3. This chain uses TRBV3-1 (or the pseudogene TRBV3-2) with TRBJ1-3; D ambiguous. This CDR3 comprises 13 residues. Germline V gene lookup returns CDR1 LGHDT and CDR2 YNNKEL (reference sequence). The ends were cut back, 1 base at V and 4 bases at J, with 5 bases in the middle. The CDR3 DNA sequence: TGTGCCAGCAGCCAAGTTTCGGGAAACACCATATATTTT. Encoded protein: CASSQVSGNTIYF.

This rearrangement joins TRBV27 to TRBJ1-5; the match to TRBD1 covers 10 bases. The CDR3 has 16 residues. The ends lost 5 bases at V and 2 bases at J; junction bases unmatched: 6. CDR1 MNHEY and CDR2 SMNVEV come from the germline V gene (reference sequence). The CDR3 nucleotides are TGTGCCAGCAGTCCCTTGGACAGGGGGGGCAATCAGCCCCAGCATTTT. Protein: CASSPLDRGGNQPQHF.

This chain connects TRBV12-3 or TRBV12-4 to TRBJ2-7; the D gene is possibly TRBD1 (6 bases). The CDR3 length is 12 residues. Trimming removed 5 bases at V and 7 bases at J, with 12 bases between. CDR3 loop: CASSGDIREQYF. As DNA, the CDR3 is TGTGCCAGCAGTGGGGACATCCGGGAGCAGTACTTC.

The chain employs TRBV28 and TRBJ1-3, with a possible D match to TRBD1 (5 bases). Germline V gene sequence: CDR1 MDHEN, CDR2 SYDVKM. V lost 6 bases and J 0 bases, leaving 9 bases between the germline ends. CDR3 length: 14 residues. The CDR3 reads CASSGTSSGNTIYF. In DNA form, the CDR3 reads TGTGCCAGCAGCGGGACTAGCTCTGGAAACACCATATATTTT.

This chain links TRBV5-6 with TRBJ2-1, with 8 positions matching TRBD2. V lost 4 bases to trimming and J lost 7 bases; unmatched junction nucleotides: 7. The CDR3 is 14 amino acids. From germline, CDR1 is SGHDT and CDR2 YYEEEE. The CDR3, as DNA: TGTGCCAGCAGCCCGTTAGCGGGGTTAAATGAGCAGTTCTTC. Protein product: CASSPLAGLNEQFF.

The chain is built from TRBV12-3 or TRBV12-4 and TRBJ1-1, with D perhaps TRBD1 (5 bases). The germline V and J ends were trimmed by 10 bases and 3 bases, with 15 bases remaining between them. The length of the CDR3 is 13 residues. CDR3 coding DNA: TGTGCCACCGCGCGGGGGATCGACACTGAAGCTTTCTTT. It is translated as CATARGIDTEAFF.

This clone was observed a few times. The V gene is TRBV13, the J gene TRBJ1-2; 7 nucleotides agree with TRBD1. The CDR3 has 15 amino acids. After removal of 5 bases from V and 3 bases from J, the junction contained 9 bases not matched to a gene. Per the germline V gene, CDR1 is PRHDT and CDR2 is FYEKMQ (reference sequence). CDR3 DNA sequence: TGTGCCAGCAGCCGCCGACAGGGAGGCGACTATGGCTACACCTTC. Residues: CASSRRQGGDYGYTF.

In this sample, this clone turned up once. Written as DNA, the CDR3 is TGTGCCAGCAGTAGCGGGTGGGTCACTGAAGCTTTCTTT. It translates to CASSSGWVTEAFF. This chain links TRBV28 with TRBJ1-1; D not resolved. The CDR3 contains 13 residues. Trimming cost V 5 bases and J 4 bases, with 11 bases left between them. CDR1 and CDR2 from the germline V gene are MDHEN and SYDVKM.

This clone came up a few times. The chain is built from TRBV29-1 and TRBJ2-5; D possibly corresponds to TRBD1 (7 bases). This CDR3 is 13 amino acids long. V lost 7 bases and J lost 5, with 17 bases in between. Germline V lookup: CDR1 SQVTM, CDR2 ANQGSEA. CDR3 loop: CSGAGGLGETQYF. In DNA, the CDR3 is TGCAGCGGGGCAGGGGGACTGGGTGAGACCCAGTACTTC.

The rearrangement joins TRBV7-9 to TRBJ1-1; 7 nucleotides match TRBD1. The CDR3 has 12 residues. CDR1 is SEHNR, CDR2 FQNEAQ, per germline (reference sequence). The J segment lost 5 bases and the V segment lost 5 bases, leaving 2 bases of the junction unmatched. The CDR3 reads CASSQGQTEAFF. CDR3 DNA: TGTGCCAGCAGCCAGGGACAGACTGAAGCTTTCTTT.

The chain uses TRBV5-1 and TRBJ2-1; tentatively, D is TRBD2 (6 bases). The germline V gene has CDR1 SGHRS and CDR2 YFSETQ. Trimming took 7 bases from V and 7 from J, leaving 18 bases between them. The CDR3 extends over 14 amino acids. CDR3 bases: TGCGCCAGCTCCCTCATGCGGGGTCGGAATGAGCAGTTCTTC. It encodes CASSLMRGRNEQFF.

The chain joins TRBV24-1 to TRBJ2-3, with D tentatively TRBD1 (5 bases). Deletions cut 4 bases from V and 0 bases from J, with 10 bases between. Germline CDR1 and CDR2: KGHDR and SFDVKD. This CDR3 region has 15 residues. CDR3 sequence: CATSDPPGSTDTQYF. CDR3 bases: TGTGCCACCAGTGACCCTCCAGGGAGCACAGATACGCAGTATTTT.

J is TRBJ2-1 and V is TRBV10-1; 7 bases match TRBD2. The V and J ends lost 3 bases and 2 bases, in that order; junction bases with no gene match: 1. The CDR3 length is 14 residues. Germline loops: CDR1 WNHNN, CDR2 SYGVQD (reference sequence). As DNA, the CDR3 is TGCGCCAGCAGTGATCGGGGGGCCTACAATGAGCAGTTCTTC. Translation: CASSDRGAYNEQFF.

This chain uses TRBV7-3 with TRBJ2-3; 8 nucleotides align to TRBD1. The CDR3 spans 14 residues. Germline V CDR1 and CDR2: SGHTA, FQGTGA. V trimming: 3 bases; J trimming: 5 bases; junction bases outside the gene matches: 4. The CDR3 DNA is TGTGCCAGCAGCTTGACAGGGGCCCGAGATACGCAGTATTTT. Amino acid sequence: CASSLTGARDTQYF. Filled out from reference TRBV7-3 and TRBJ2-3, the complete variable domain reads GAGVSQTPSNKVTEKGKYVELRCDPISGHTALYWYRQSLGQGPEFLIYFQGTGAADDSGLPNDRFFAVRPEGSVSTLKIQRTERGDSAVYLCASSLTGARDTQYFGPGTRLTVL.

The CDR3 is CASSPPGLTNTGELFF. The CDR3 region has the DNA TGTGCCAGCAGCCCCCCCGGACTGACGAACACCGGGGAGCTGTTTTTT. The chain uses TRBV7-9 and TRBJ2-2, with TRBD2 as a possible D gene (5 bases). CDR3 size: 16 residues. V lost 5 bases and J lost 0, with 13 bases in between. CDR1 is SEHNR, CDR2 FQNEAQ, per germline (reference sequence).

CDR3 bases: TGTGCCAGCAGTCCCGGGACAGAGGGCAGGGGGCCCCAGCATTTT. It codes for CASSPGTEGRGPQHF. The chain couples TRBV6-5 to TRBJ1-5, with 7 bases identical to TRBD1. Germline loops: CDR1 MNHEY, CDR2 SVGAGI. The CDR3 has 15 residues. V shed 5 bases and J 9 bases; nucleotides not matched to a gene: 13.

The genes are TRBV5-8 and TRBJ2-1, with 9 bases identical to TRBD2. V trimming: 0 bases; J trimming: 7 bases; junction bases outside the gene matches: 5. CDR3 size: 15 residues. The germline gives CDR1 SGHTS, CDR2 YDEGEE. CDR3 protein: CASSLGGRAQNEQFF. The CDR3 nucleotides read TGTGCCAGCAGCTTGGGCGGGAGGGCCCAGAATGAGCAGTTCTTC. Full variable domain (remainder filled in from reference TRBV5-8 and TRBJ2-1): EAGVTQSPTHLIKTRGQQATLRCSPISGHTSVYWYQQALGLGLQFLLWYDEGEERNRGNFPPRFSGRQFPNYSSELNVNALELEDSALYLCASSLGGRAQNEQFFGPGTRLTVL.

This chain joins TRBV5-1 and TRBJ2-3, with TRBD1 identical over 7 bases. The junction had 11 bases not matched to a gene; V was cut back by 4 bases and J by 0 bases. The germline gives CDR1 SGHRS, CDR2 YFSETQ. The CDR3 has 17 residues. In DNA, the CDR3 is TGCGCCAGCAGCCTAACAGGACAGGAGATCAGCACAGATACGCAGTATTTT. It translates to CASSLTGQEISTDTQYF.

The V and J genes are TRBV5-4 and TRBJ2-3; the match to TRBD2 covers 7 bases. Per germline, CDR1 SGHNT and CDR2 YYREEE (reference sequence). The CDR3 spans 14 residues. V gave up 3 bases and J gave up 3 bases; unmatched junction bases: 4. This CDR3 reads CASSSGGVTDTQYF. The CDR3 DNA is TGTGCCAGCAGCTCTGGGGGGGTAACAGATACGCAGTATTTT.

This chain links TRBV27 with TRBJ1-4; weak D call: TRBD1 (6 bases). Trimming took off 5 bases at V and 5 bases at J, with 18 bases between the two ends. The CDR3 is 16 amino acids. Germline V gene lookup returns CDR1 MNHEY and CDR2 SMNVEV (reference sequence). For the CDR3, the DNA is TGTGCCAGCAGTCCCCCCGGACAGCCGAGGAATGAAAAACTGTTTTTT. It yields the protein CASSPPGQPRNEKLFF.

The gene calls are TRBV5-3 and TRBJ1-1; 7 bases are shared with TRBD1. TRBV5-3 is an ORF for which the function is uncertain. The CDR3 spans 14 residues. Losses at the gene ends were 0 bases for V and 6 bases for J; bases not matched to a gene: 5. The DNA of the CDR3 is TGTGCCAGAAGCTTGGCCGACGACAGGGCTGAAGCTTTCTTT. This translates into CARSLADDRAEAFF.

The chain is built from TRBV3-1 (or the pseudogene TRBV3-2) and TRBJ2-4, with 8 positions matching TRBD1. Germline CDR1 is LGHDT and CDR2 is YNNKEL (reference sequence). J lost 7 bases, V lost 1 base, and 12 bases had no gene match. The CDR3 runs 17 residues. In nucleotides, the CDR3 is TGTGCCAGCAGCCAAGCTACAGGGGGGAAAGTGAGGAACATTCAGTACTTC. This sequence encodes CASSQATGGKVRNIQYF.

The gene calls are TRBV27 and TRBJ2-7; 8 bases align to TRBD2. V was clipped by 5 bases and J by 6 bases; unmatched bases: 6. This CDR3 region has 13 residues. Germline CDR1 is MNHEY and CDR2 is SMNVEV (reference sequence). The CDR3 DNA is TGTGCCAGCAGTGTGGGACTAGGTAGCGAGCAGTACTTC. This gives the protein CASSVGLGSEQYF.

The chain couples TRBV3-1 (or the pseudogene TRBV3-2) to TRBJ1-4, with D perhaps matching TRBD1 (6 bases). The CDR3 runs to 14 residues. Per the germline V gene, CDR1 is LGHDT and CDR2 is YNNKEL (reference sequence). Trimming took off 8 bases at V and 8 bases at J, with 18 bases between the two ends. The CDR3 protein is CASGIRGGNEKLFF. Here the CDR3 DNA reads TGTGCCAGCGGGATCAGGGGAGGGAACGAAAAACTGTTTTTT.

V usage is TRBV4-2 and J usage is TRBJ2-1, with 9 positions matching TRBD1. This CDR3 comprises 16 residues. V was clipped by 2 bases and J by 7 bases; unmatched bases: 9. CDR1 is LGHNA and CDR2 is YNFKEQ in the germline V gene. The CDR3 protein is CASSQTGTGLSNEQFF. The CDR3 nucleotides read TGTGCCAGCAGCCAAACCGGGACAGGGTTATCAAATGAGCAGTTCTTC.

V is TRBV7-2 and J is TRBJ2-1, with D unclear. The CDR3 runs to 15 residues. The ends were cut back, 5 bases at V and 2 bases at J, with 13 bases in the middle. Per the germline V gene, CDR1 is SGHTA and CDR2 is FQGNSA. The CDR3: CASSPMEYAYNEQFF. In DNA, the CDR3 is TGTGCCAGCAGCCCTATGGAGTACGCCTACAATGAGCAGTTCTTC.

The chain has TRBV29-1 and TRBJ1-5; maybe TRBD1 (6 bases). V shed 4 bases and J shed 0 bases, with 7 bases lying between them. Germline CDR1 and CDR2: SQVTM and ANQGSEA. This CDR3 comprises 13 residues. CDR3 nucleotides: TGCAGCGTTGCGACAGGTAGCAATCAGCCCCAGCATTTT. As protein: CSVATGSNQPQHF.

The rearrangement joins TRBV4-2 to TRBJ1-2; 8 bases match TRBD1. V trimming: 7 bases; J trimming: 7 bases; junction bases outside the gene matches: 8. Germline-derived CDR1 and CDR2 are LGHNA and YNFKEQ. This CDR3 is 13 amino acids long. CDR3 sequence: CASKGQVNGGYTF. In DNA, the CDR3 is TGTGCCAGCAAGGGACAGGTCAACGGTGGCTACACCTTC.

This clone was counted a few times. The gene calls are TRBV6-5 and TRBJ1-1; 10 nucleotides agree with TRBD1. The CDR3 consists of 15 residues. J was trimmed by 0 bases and V by 7 bases; bases with no gene match: 5. Germline values: CDR1 MNHEY, CDR2 SVGAGI. CDR3 protein: CASNDRGLVNTEAFF. In DNA, the CDR3 is TGTGCCAGCAACGACAGGGGGCTCGTGAACACTGAAGCTTTCTTT.

CDR3 in amino acids: CASSSPRESGIYGYTF. CDR3 DNA: TGTGCCAGCAGTTCGCCCAGGGAATCAGGAATCTATGGCTACACCTTC. This rearrangement joins TRBV27 to TRBJ1-2; the D gene is possibly TRBD1 (5 bases). V shed 4 bases and J shed 4 bases, with 19 bases lying between them. Germline values: CDR1 MNHEY, CDR2 SMNVEV (reference sequence). The CDR3 consists of 16 residues.

The rearrangement links TRBV7-3 to TRBJ1-5; tentatively, D is TRBD1 (5 bases). V lost 2 bases and J lost 4, with 27 bases in between. Germline CDR1 reads SGHTA; CDR2 reads FQGTGA. CDR3 length: 20 residues. The CDR3 coding sequence is TGTGCCAGCAGCTTATCGTTTTGCTCGCGGCAGGGTGGTCTGAATCAGCCCCAGCATTTT. Translating gives CASSLSFCSRQGGLNQPQHF. Full variable domain (remainder filled in from reference TRBV7-3 and TRBJ1-5): GAGVSQTPSNKVTEKGKYVELRCDPISGHTALYWYRQSLGQGPEFLIYFQGTGAADDSGLPNDRFFAVRPEGSVSTLKIQRTERGDSAVYLCASSLSFCSRQGGLNQPQHFGDGTRLSIL.

This chain connects TRBV4-1 to TRBJ1-1, with 7 nucleotides matching TRBD1. The CDR3 covers 16 residues. The junction had 4 bases not matched to a gene; V was cut back by 0 bases and J by 0 bases. CDR1 MGHRA and CDR2 YSYEKL come from the germline V gene. The CDR3 nucleotides read TGCGCCAGCAGCCAAGAACAGGGGACCATGAACACTGAAGCTTTCTTT. It codes for CASSQEQGTMNTEAFF.